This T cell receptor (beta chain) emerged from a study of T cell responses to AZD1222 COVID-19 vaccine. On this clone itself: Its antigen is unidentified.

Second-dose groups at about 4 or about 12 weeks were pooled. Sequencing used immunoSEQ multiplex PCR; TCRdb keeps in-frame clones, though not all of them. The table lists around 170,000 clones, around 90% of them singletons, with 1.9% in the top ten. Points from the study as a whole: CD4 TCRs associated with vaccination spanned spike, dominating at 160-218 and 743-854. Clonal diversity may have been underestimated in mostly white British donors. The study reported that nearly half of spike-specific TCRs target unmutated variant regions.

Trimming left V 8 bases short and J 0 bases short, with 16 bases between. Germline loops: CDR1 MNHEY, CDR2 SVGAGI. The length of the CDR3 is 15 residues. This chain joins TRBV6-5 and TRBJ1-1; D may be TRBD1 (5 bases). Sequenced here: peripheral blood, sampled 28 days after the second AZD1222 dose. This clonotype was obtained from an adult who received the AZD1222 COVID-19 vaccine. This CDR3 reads CASGWVAGLNTEAFF. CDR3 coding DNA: TGTGCCAGCGGTTGGGTTGCAGGGTTGAACACTGAAGCTTTCTTT.